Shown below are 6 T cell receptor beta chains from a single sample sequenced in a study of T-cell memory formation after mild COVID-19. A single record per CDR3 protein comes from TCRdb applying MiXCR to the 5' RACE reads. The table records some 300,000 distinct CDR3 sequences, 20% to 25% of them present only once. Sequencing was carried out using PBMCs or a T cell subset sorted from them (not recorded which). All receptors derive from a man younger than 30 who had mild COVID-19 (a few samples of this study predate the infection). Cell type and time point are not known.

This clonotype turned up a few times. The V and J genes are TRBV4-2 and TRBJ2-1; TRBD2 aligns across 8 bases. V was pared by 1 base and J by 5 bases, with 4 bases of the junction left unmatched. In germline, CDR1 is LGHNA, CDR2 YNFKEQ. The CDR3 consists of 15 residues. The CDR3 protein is CASSQGPAGDNEQFF. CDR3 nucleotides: TGTGCCAGCAGCCAAGGGCCAGCGGGGGACAATGAGCAGTTCTTC.

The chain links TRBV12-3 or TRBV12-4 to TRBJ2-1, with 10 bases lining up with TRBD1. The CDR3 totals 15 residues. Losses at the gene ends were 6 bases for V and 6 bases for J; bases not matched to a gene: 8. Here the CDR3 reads CASRGLGQGGNEQFF. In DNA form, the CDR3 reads TGTGCCAGCAGGGGTCTCGGACAGGGGGGCAATGAGCAGTTCTTC.

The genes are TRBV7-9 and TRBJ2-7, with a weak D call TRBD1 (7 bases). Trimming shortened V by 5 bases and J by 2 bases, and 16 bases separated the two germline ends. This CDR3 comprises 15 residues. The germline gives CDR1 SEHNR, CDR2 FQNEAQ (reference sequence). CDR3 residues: CASSPGGQPTYEQYF. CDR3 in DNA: TGTGCCAGCAGCCCCGGGGGACAGCCTACCTACGAGCAGTACTTC.

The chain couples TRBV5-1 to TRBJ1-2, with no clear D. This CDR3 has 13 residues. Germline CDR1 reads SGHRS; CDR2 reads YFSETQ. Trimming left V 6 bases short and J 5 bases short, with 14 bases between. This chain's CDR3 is CASNPRSGYGYTF. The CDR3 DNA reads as TGCGCCAGCAATCCCCGGTCGGGGTATGGCTACACCTTC.

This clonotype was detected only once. The chain's CDR3 is CASSSTEFYGDTIYF. CDR3 bases: TGTGCCAGCAGCTCCACAGAGTTTTACGGTGACACCATATATTTT. The chain uses TRBV12-3 or TRBV12-4 and TRBJ1-3; no clear D. The V end lost 6 bases, the J end lost 8 bases, and 20 bases lay between the germline ends. The CDR3 has 15 residues.

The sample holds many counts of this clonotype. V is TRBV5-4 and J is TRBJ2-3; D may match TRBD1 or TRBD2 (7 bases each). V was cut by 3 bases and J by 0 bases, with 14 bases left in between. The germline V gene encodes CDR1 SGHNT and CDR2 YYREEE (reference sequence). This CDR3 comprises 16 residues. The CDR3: CASSSGGQTSTDTQYF. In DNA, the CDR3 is TGTGCCAGCAGCTCGGGGGGACAGACTAGCACAGATACGCAGTATTTT. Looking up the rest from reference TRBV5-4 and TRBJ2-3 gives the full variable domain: ETGVTQSPTHLIKTRGQQVTLRCSSQSGHNTVSWYQQALGQGPQFIFQYYREEENGRGNFPPRFSGLQFPNYSSELNVNALELDDSALYLCASSSGGQTSTDTQYFGPGTRLTVL.